This is a list of T cell receptor beta chains from one sample in a study of blood T cell repertoires in COVID-19. Clones were read by immunoSEQ multiplex PCR, and TCRdb kept only the in-frame ones, dropping some. The sample holds roughly 100,000 clones, about 80% seen once. The source material was peripheral blood. These receptors were obtained from a human donor in a cohort sampled during active COVID-19. Each CDR3 is given without its conserved first and last residue. Each record gives: J gene, D gene, V gene, CDR3 protein. D genes are given only for firm matches.

TRBJ1-5 | . | TRBV15 | ATSGQGAIQPQH
TRBJ1-1 | . | TRBV6-2/TRBV6-3 | ASSLPLNTEAF
TRBJ1-3 | . | TRBV28 | ASSPGQNTIY
TRBJ1-5 | TRBD1 | TRBV6-2/TRBV6-3 | ASSYSDRAGDQPQH
TRBJ2-7 | . | TRBV29-1 | SVVTSTGGDEQY
TRBJ1-5 | TRBD1 | TRBV6-2/TRBV6-3 | ASSYSQGSQPQH
TRBJ2-5 | TRBD2 | TRBV19 | ASSIEASGGPTGETQY
TRBJ2-5 | . | TRBV4-1 | ASSQEGGQETQY
TRBJ2-3 | TRBD1 | TRBV11-3 | ASSGTGGPDTQY
TRBJ2-1 | . | TRBV5-1 | ASSLEFSGYNEQF
TRBJ1-1 | . | TRBV24-1 | ATPTIWGWATEAF
TRBJ2-1 | . | TRBV7-2 | ASSFLGDVSYNEQF
TRBJ2-6 | . | TRBV28 | ASSPHWAPGANVLT
TRBJ1-3 | TRBD1 | TRBV5-6 | ASSWDRTMGDTIY
TRBJ2-1 | TRBD1 | TRBV7-6 | ASSFPDRAGNEQF
TRBJ2-7 | TRBD2 | TRBV15 | ATSRDLASGPGSIYEQY
TRBJ1-1 | TRBD1 | TRBV28 | ASSSANRGNTEAF
TRBJ1-6 | TRBD1 | TRBV9 | ASSLGQGGGNSPLH
TRBJ2-5 | TRBD1 | TRBV9 | ASSVTGGETQY
TRBJ1-1 | . | TRBV7-3 | ASSLTGSVTEAF
TRBJ1-2 | . | TRBV28 | ASSLAGFYT
TRBJ2-3 | TRBD1 | TRBV18 | ASSPLLGQGARGTDTQY
TRBJ1-1 | . | TRBV20-1 | SARGVTEAF
TRBJ1-1 | TRBD1 | TRBV7-8 | ASSPGGQGAEAF
TRBJ2-7 | TRBD1 | TRBV12-3/TRBV12-4 | ASSFGDRHEQY
TRBJ1-1 | . | TRBV3-1/TRBV3-2 | ASSLPEATEAF
TRBJ1-1 | . | TRBV18 | ASSPRQAKNTEAF
TRBJ1-1 | . | TRBV25-1 | ASLGTLGTEAF
TRBJ2-5 | . | TRBV30 | AWSVMGGETQY
TRBJ1-1 | . | TRBV4-1 | ASSQAGGLSTEAF
TRBJ2-7 | . | TRBV2 | ASGRVREEQY
TRBJ1-5 | . | TRBV15 | ATSSPGSRNQPQH
TRBJ1-1 | . | TRBV19 | ASSTGQSFTEAF
TRBJ2-3 | TRBD2 | TRBV7-3 | ASSRTSGGNTDTQY
TRBJ1-2 | . | TRBV19 | ASSYPGLANYGYT
TRBJ2-5 | . | TRBV5-1 | ASRPGGGEGFQETQY
TRBJ2-3 | . | TRBV5-8 | ASSSQGTRQY
TRBJ1-1 | . | TRBV2 | ASRGGIEAF
TRBJ2-7 | TRBD2 | TRBV7-6 | ASSSGLAGGPYEQY
TRBJ2-3 | TRBD2 | TRBV5-4 | ASSSPLAGGLYTQY
TRBJ2-7 | . | TRBV5-1 | ASSLSQGGVSYEQY
TRBJ1-1 | TRBD1 | TRBV5-4 | ASSSRTGGTAEAF
TRBJ1-3 | . | TRBV7-2 | ASSLGVIGNTIY
TRBJ1-1 | . | TRBV28 | ASSHNVRGEAF
TRBJ2-4 | TRBD2 | TRBV6-5 | ASGLGNAKNIQY
TRBJ2-1 | . | TRBV19 | ASSIVTASYNEQF
TRBJ1-1 | . | TRBV7-9 | ASSGGGITEAF
TRBJ2-3 | TRBD2 | TRBV7-2 | VSSSGLAGVTDTQY
TRBJ1-1 | TRBD1 | TRBV5-1 | ASSSGQENTEAF
TRBJ1-5 | TRBD1 | TRBV6-5 | ASIATGQQPQH
TRBJ2-2 | . | TRBV7-2 | ASSPSLSVNTGELF
TRBJ2-2 | . | TRBV25-1 | ASSDRRTGELF